This TCR beta chain was sequenced for a study of cytomegalovirus exposure and HLA in healthy donors. Across the whole study: Out of 398 genotyped donors, about 80% belonged to the Caucasian-associated ancestry cluster. The study's findings and limits: As a later analysis showed, a missense DCLRE1C variant was linked to trimming of TCR beta V- and J-genes.

PCR used 60 Vbeta primers and 13 Jbeta primers. Libraries were prepared by immunoSEQ multiplex PCR; TCRdb keeps only in-frame clonotypes and omits some of them. This table lists 25,000 to 30,000 clones. Remarks on this clone: Antigen specificity is unknown.

CDR1 and CDR2 (germline): SQVTM, ANQGSEA. The V segment lost 4 bases and the J segment 7 bases; nucleotides outside the gene matches: 7. This CDR3 has 13 amino acids. The sequencing sample was made of PBMCs. The chain joins TRBV29-1 to TRBJ1-2; TRBD1 matches 9 bases. The TCR comes from a man aged 30 to 45 in good health and CMV-seronegative. The chain's CDR3 is CSVVSGTGLGYTF. CDR3 nucleotides: TGCAGCGTTGTAAGCGGGACAGGGCTTGGCTACACCTTC.